This TCR beta chain was retrieved from a study of T cell responses to AZD1222 COVID-19 vaccine. With regard to this clone: Its antigen remains unidentified.

Assay used: immunoSEQ multiplex PCR; TCRdb lists only in-frame clones, some missing. The table lists 100,000 to 120,000 clones, 70% to 90% of them singletons. Findings and limits, study-wide: Unmutated variant regions are reportedly targeted by nearly half of spike-specific TCRs. Possibly, clonal diversity was underestimated; donors were largely white British and included more females. Only six individuals given AZD1222 were seropositive at baseline. Regions 160-218 and 743-854 dominated among vaccine-associated CD4 TCRs spanning spike.

This CDR3 comprises 13 residues. V lost 6 bases to trimming and J lost 6 bases; unmatched junction nucleotides: 2. Per germline, CDR1 LNHNV and CDR2 YYDKDF (reference sequence). The material was peripheral blood, obtained on day 0 of AZD1222 vaccination. This chain links TRBV15 with TRBJ1-2; 12 nucleotides line up with TRBD1. The TCR was taken from an adult in good health. CDR3 amino acids: CATRGTGGNGYTF. The CDR3 nucleotides read TGTGCCACCAGGGGGACAGGGGGCAATGGCTACACCTTC.